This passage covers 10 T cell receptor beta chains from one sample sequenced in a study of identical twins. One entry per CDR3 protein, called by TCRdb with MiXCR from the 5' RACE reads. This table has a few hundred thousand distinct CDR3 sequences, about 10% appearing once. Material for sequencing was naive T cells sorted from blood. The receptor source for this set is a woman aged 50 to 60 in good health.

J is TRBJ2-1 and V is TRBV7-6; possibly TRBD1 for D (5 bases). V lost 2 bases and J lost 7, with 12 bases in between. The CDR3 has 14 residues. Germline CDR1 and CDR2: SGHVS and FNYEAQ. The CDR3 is CASSLIVGRNEQFF. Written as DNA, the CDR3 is TGTGCCAGCAGCTTAATTGTGGGGCGGAATGAGCAGTTCTTC.

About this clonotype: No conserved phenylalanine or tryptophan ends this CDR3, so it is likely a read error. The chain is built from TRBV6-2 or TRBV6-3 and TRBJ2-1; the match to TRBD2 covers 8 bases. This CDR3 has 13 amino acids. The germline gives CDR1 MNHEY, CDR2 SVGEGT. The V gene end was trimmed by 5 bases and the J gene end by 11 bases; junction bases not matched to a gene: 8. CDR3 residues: CASSGLLAGQQFS. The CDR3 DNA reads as TGTGCCAGCAGTGGCTTATTAGCGGGGCAGCAGTTCTCC.

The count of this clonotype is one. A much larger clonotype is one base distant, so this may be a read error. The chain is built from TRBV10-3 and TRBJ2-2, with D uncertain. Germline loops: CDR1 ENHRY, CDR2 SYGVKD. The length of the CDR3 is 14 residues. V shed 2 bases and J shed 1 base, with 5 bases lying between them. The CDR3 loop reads CAISETRNTGELFF. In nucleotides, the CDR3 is TGTGCCATCAGTGAGACGCGGAACACCGGGGAGCTGTTTTTT.

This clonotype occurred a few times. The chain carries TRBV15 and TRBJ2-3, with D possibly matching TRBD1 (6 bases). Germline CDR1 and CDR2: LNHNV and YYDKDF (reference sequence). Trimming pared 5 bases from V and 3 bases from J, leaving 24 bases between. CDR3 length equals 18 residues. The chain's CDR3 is CATSLVSKGVTKTDTQYF. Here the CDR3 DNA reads TGTGCCACCAGCCTCGTTTCAAAGGGGGTCACAAAGACAGATACGCAGTATTTT.

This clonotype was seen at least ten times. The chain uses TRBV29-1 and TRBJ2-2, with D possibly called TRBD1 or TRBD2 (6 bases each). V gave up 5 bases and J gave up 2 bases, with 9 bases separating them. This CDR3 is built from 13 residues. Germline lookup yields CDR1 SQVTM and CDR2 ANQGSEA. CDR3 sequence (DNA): TGCAGCGTTTTCGGGGGCAACACCGGGGAGCTGTTTTTT. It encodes CSVFGGNTGELFF.

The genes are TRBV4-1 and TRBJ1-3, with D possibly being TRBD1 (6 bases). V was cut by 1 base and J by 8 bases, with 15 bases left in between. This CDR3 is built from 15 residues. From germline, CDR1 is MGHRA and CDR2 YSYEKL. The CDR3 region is CASSQGPGTSDTIYF. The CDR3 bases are TGCGCCAGCAGCCAAGGGCCCGGGACATCCGACACCATATATTTT.

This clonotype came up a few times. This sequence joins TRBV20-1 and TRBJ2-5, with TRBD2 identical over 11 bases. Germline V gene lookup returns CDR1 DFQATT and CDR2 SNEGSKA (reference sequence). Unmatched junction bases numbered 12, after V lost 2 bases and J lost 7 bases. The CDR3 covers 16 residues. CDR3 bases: TGCAGTGCTAGAAATATAGCGGGACTAGCGGATCCGACCCAGTACTTC. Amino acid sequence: CSARNIAGLADPTQYF.

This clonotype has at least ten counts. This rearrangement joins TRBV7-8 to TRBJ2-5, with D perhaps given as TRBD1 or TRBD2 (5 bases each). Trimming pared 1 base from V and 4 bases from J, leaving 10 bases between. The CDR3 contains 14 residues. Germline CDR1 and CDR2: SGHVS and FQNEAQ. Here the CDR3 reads CASSLGGPSETQYF. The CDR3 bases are TGTGCCAGCAGCTTAGGGGGACCGTCAGAGACCCAGTACTTC.

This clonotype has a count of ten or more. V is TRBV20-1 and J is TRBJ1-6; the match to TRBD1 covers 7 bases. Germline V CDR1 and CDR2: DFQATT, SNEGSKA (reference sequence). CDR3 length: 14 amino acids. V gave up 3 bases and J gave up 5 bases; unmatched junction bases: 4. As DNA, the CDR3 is TGCAGTGCTAGTGCCGGGACAGATAATTCACCCCTCCACTTT. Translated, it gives CSASAGTDNSPLHF.

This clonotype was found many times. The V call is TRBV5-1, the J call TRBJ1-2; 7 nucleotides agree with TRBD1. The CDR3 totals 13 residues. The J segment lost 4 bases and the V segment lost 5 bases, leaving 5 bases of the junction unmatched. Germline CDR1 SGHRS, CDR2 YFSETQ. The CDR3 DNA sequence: TGCGCCAGCAGAATGACAGGGATCTATGGCTACACCTTC. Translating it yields CASRMTGIYGYTF.